This entry lists 19 T cell receptor beta chains sequenced from one sample in a study of blood T cell repertoires in COVID-19. Clones were read by immunoSEQ multiplex PCR, and TCRdb kept only the in-frame ones, dropping some. This repertoire shows 250,000 to 300,000 clones, 86% found once; its top ten account for 3%. The sample consisted of peripheral blood. The receptors were gathered from a woman aged 25-40 years with active or convalescent COVID-19.

In its sample, this clone was seen a few times. The chain combines TRBV7-9 with TRBJ2-7; 8 nucleotides agree with TRBD1. The CDR3 is made up of 14 amino acids. Germline V gene sequence: CDR1 SEHNR, CDR2 FQNEAQ (reference sequence). V lost 5 bases to trimming and J lost 6 bases; unmatched junction nucleotides: 9. The CDR3 nucleotides are TGTGCCAGCAGCCTTTCGGACAGGGACGGCGAGCAGTACTTC. Protein sequence: CASSLSDRDGEQYF.

V and J are TRBV2 and TRBJ1-4; 7 bases align to TRBD1. The ends lost 2 bases at V and 5 bases at J; junction bases unmatched: 11. The CDR3 has 17 amino acids. Germline V gene sequence: CDR1 SNHLY, CDR2 FYNNEI. The CDR3 coding sequence is TGTGCCAGCAGTGAATATGGTACCGGGACAGTCAATGAAAAACTGTTTTTT. This sequence encodes CASSEYGTGTVNEKLFF.

CDR3 DNA sequence: TGTGCCAGCAGCCCTTGGACTAGCGGGGGCGAAAGCTCCTACGAGCAGTACTTC. It translates to CASSPWTSGGESSYEQYF. This chain links TRBV7-2 with TRBJ2-7; 13 bases fit TRBD2. In germline, CDR1 is SGHTA, CDR2 FQGNSA. V was pared by 5 bases and J by 0 bases, with 10 bases of the junction left unmatched. This CDR3 is 18 amino acids long.

The genes are TRBV5-1 and TRBJ1-1; D not certain. The V end was cut by 0 bases, the J end by 0 bases, with 3 bases between. This CDR3 has 13 amino acids. Germline V gene data show CDR1 as SGHRS and CDR2 as YFSETQ. This CDR3 reads CASSLVVNTEAFF. The CDR3 nucleotides read TGCGCCAGCAGCTTGGTAGTGAACACTGAAGCTTTCTTT.

The V and J genes are TRBV4-3 and TRBJ2-4; the D gene is possibly TRBD1 (5 bases). Per the germline V gene, CDR1 is LGHNA and CDR2 is YSLEER. Trimming cost V 0 bases and J 8 bases, with 17 bases left between them. This CDR3 region has 16 residues. The CDR3 DNA follows: TGCGCCAGCAGCCAAGAGGCCCCCCCCCAGGGCTACATTCAGTACTTC. Protein sequence: CASSQEAPPQGYIQYF.

With respect to this clone: One end of the junction varies from germline; a read error may be responsible. This chain connects TRBV9 to TRBJ1-3; possibly TRBD1 for D (5 bases). The length of the CDR3 is 13 residues. CDR1 is SGDLS, CDR2 YYNGEE, per germline. CDR3 DNA sequence: TGTGCCAGCAGCGTAGACCTAGGCAGGGCGGCGACTTTT. It specifies CASSVDLGRAATF.

The gene calls are TRBV4-3 and TRBJ1-4; D may be TRBD1 (5 bases). Germline-derived CDR1 and CDR2 are LGHNA and YSLEER. The CDR3 is 17 residues long. The V end was cut by 1 base, the J end by 8 bases, with 20 bases between. CDR3 nucleotide sequence: TGCGCCAGCAGCCAAGCCTCGGCCCGCAGGGTCGAAGAAAAACTGTTTTTT. Its protein product is CASSQASARRVEEKLFF.

This chain uses TRBV6-6 with TRBJ2-7; 7 bases fit TRBD1. The V gene end was trimmed by 4 bases and the J gene end by 3 bases; junction bases not matched to a gene: 6. The CDR3 has 14 residues. The germline CDR1 and CDR2 sequences are MNHNY and SVGAGI (reference sequence). For the CDR3, the DNA is TGTGCCAGCAGTTGGTCGGACAGGATCTACGAGCAGTACTTC. This encodes CASSWSDRIYEQYF.

The chain's CDR3 is CASSLRTGLAVDKNIQYF. CDR3 nucleotide sequence: TGTGCCAGCAGCTTACGGACGGGACTAGCTGTTGACAAAAACATTCAGTACTTC. This chain links TRBV7-6 with TRBJ2-4; 9 positions match TRBD2. This CDR3 is built from 18 residues. CDR1 is SGHVS and CDR2 is FNYEAQ in the germline V gene. The V segment lost 2 bases and the J segment 3 bases; nucleotides outside the gene matches: 11.

The chain joins TRBV7-2 to TRBJ1-6; D remains unclear. The germline CDR1 and CDR2 sequences are SGHTA and FQGNSA. V was clipped by 6 bases and J by 6 bases, with 18 bases between them. The CDR3 length is 16 residues. In nucleotides, the CDR3 is TGTGCCAGCAGTTTTCCCCGAGGGCGCGGTAATTCACCCCTCCACTTT. Protein product: CASSFPRGRGNSPLHF.

The gene calls are TRBV3-1 (or the pseudogene TRBV3-2) and TRBJ2-1, with 8 nucleotides matching TRBD2. The CDR3 spans 15 residues. With V trimmed by 0 bases and J by 8 bases, 6 bases remained unmatched. Germline CDR1 is LGHDT and CDR2 is YNNKEL (reference sequence). The CDR3 reads CASSQEGTGRDEQFF. The CDR3 DNA sequence: TGTGCCAGCAGCCAAGAGGGAACCGGGAGGGATGAGCAGTTCTTC.

V gene TRBV11-2 combines with J gene TRBJ2-1, with TRBD1 matching 9 bases. The CDR3 loop spans 15 amino acids. Unmatched junction bases numbered 8, after V lost 1 base and J lost 10 bases. CDR1 and CDR2 from the germline V gene are SGHAT and FQNNGV. CDR3 DNA: TGTGCCAGCAGCTTAGGGAACAGGGGGCGAAGGGAGCAGTTCTTC. Its translation: CASSLGNRGRREQFF.

The chain carries TRBV14 and TRBJ2-7; D perhaps matches TRBD1 (5 bases). The CDR3 covers 14 residues. Germline-derived CDR1 and CDR2 are SGHDN and FVKESK. V was trimmed by 4 bases and J by 5 bases, leaving 15 bases between them. The CDR3 is CASSRLTVPDEQYF. The CDR3 DNA reads as TGTGCCAGCAGCCGCCTGACAGTCCCCGACGAGCAGTACTTC.

This clone was counted a few times. The chain recombines TRBV18 with TRBJ2-5; D gene unclear. The CDR3 sequence is 13 residues long. Germline-derived CDR1 and CDR2 are KGHSH and LQKENI. The germline V and J ends were trimmed by 5 bases and 5 bases, with 12 bases remaining between them. As DNA, the CDR3 is TGTGCCAGCTCAGCGGCGATCGGGGAGACCCAGTACTTC. As protein: CASSAAIGETQYF.

The chain is built from TRBV9 and TRBJ1-6; tentative D call: TRBD1 (5 bases). V lost 3 bases, J lost 0 bases, and 16 bases lay in between. The CDR3 length is 18 residues. Germline CDR1 is SGDLS and CDR2 is YYNGEE. The chain's CDR3 is CASSAEDSHSSYNSPLHF. The CDR3 coding sequence is TGTGCCAGCAGCGCCGAAGACAGTCACAGCTCCTATAATTCACCCCTCCACTTT.

The chain joins TRBV7-2 to TRBJ1-3; perhaps TRBD1 as D (6 bases). CDR3 size: 15 residues. Trimming took 2 bases from V and 2 from J, leaving 10 bases between them. Per germline, CDR1 SGHTA and CDR2 FQGNSA. In nucleotides, the CDR3 is TGTGCCAGCAGCTTAATGGGGGCGGCTGGAAACACCATATATTTT. It is translated as CASSLMGAAGNTIYF.

V usage is TRBV11-1 and J usage is TRBJ2-5; 9 bases are a match to TRBD1. V shed 5 bases and J 3 bases; nucleotides not matched to a gene: 4. The CDR3 is 14 residues long. Looked up from germline, CDR1 is SGHAT and CDR2 is FQDESV (reference sequence). CDR3 amino acids: CASSPRTGEETQYF. In nucleotides, the CDR3 is TGTGCCAGCAGCCCAAGGACAGGGGAAGAGACCCAGTACTTC.

The rearrangement uses TRBV15 and TRBJ1-2; possibly TRBD1 for D (6 bases). There are 13 residues in the CDR3. From germline, CDR1 is LNHNV and CDR2 YYDKDF (reference sequence). The germline V and J ends were trimmed by 3 bases and 6 bases, with 11 bases remaining between them. The CDR3 DNA reads TGTGCCACCAGCAGTCCAGGGGCGAATGGCTACACCTTC. It yields the protein CATSSPGANGYTF.

The chain joins TRBV5-6 to TRBJ1-2; unclear D gene. The CDR3 length is 16 residues. Germline CDR1 and CDR2: SGHDT and YYEEEE. V lost 1 base, J lost 8 bases, and 21 bases lay in between. This CDR3 is CASSLLVGQERTGYTF. CDR3 nucleotide sequence: TGTGCCAGCAGCTTGTTAGTTGGGCAGGAACGAACCGGCTACACCTTC. The full variable domain, rest sourced from reference TRBV5-6 and TRBJ1-2, is DAGVTQSPTHLIKTRGQQVTLRCSPKSGHDTVSWYQQALGQGPQFIFQYYEEEERQRGNFPDRFSGHQFPNYSSELNVNALLLGDSALYLCASSLLVGQERTGYTFGSGTRLTVV.